This TCR beta chain was obtained from a study of Ad26.COV2.S vaccination and SARS-CoV-2 variants. Per germline, CDR1 SGHTA and CDR2 FQGTGA. V was trimmed by 3 bases and J by 1 base, leaving 7 bases between them. This CDR3 region has 13 residues. This clone appeared once. No antigen is known for it. Study conclusions and caveats: The breadth of spike-specific CD8+ and CD4+ T cell responses after vaccination was reportedly substantial. Among vaccine recipients, spike-specific TCR breadth exceeded that of placebo recipients.

Sequenced by immunoSEQ multiplex PCR; TCRdb stores in-frame clones only, minus some. The sample consists of hundreds of thousands of clones, about 90% of them appearing once. The clonotype comes from a human donor who had recovered from COVID-19. J is TRBJ2-7 and V is TRBV7-3, with unresolved D. The sequences come from peripheral blood, collected after recovery from COVID-19. Here the CDR3 reads CASSFSGSYEQYF. CDR3 DNA sequence: TGTGCCAGCAGCTTTTCCGGATCCTACGAGCAGTACTTC.